A single TCR beta chain is shown here with its context. The data belong to a study of blood T cell repertoires in COVID-19. Looking at the study overall: PBMCs, B-cell-depleted T cells, or T cells were the source of the cDNA or gDNA that made up the material.

Assay used: immunoSEQ multiplex PCR; TCRdb lists only in-frame clones, some missing. The sample carries roughly 250,000 clones, approximately 91% recorded once. Per germline, CDR1 KGHSH and CDR2 LQKENI. Trimming removed 5 bases from V and 6 bases from J; junction bases left unmatched: 6. The CDR3 sequence is 15 residues long. The cohort comprised adults aged 18 to 89 years residing in approximately 25 US areas. Sequences were obtained from PBMCs or T cells enriched from blood (not recorded which). This TCR was sampled from a woman in her 40s with acute COVID-19. V gene TRBV18 combines with J gene TRBJ2-2; 10 bases line up with TRBD1. The CDR3 here is CASSVRDRGAGELFF. CDR3 DNA sequence: TGTGCCAGCTCAGTCCGGGACAGGGGCGCCGGGGAGCTGTTTTTT. Complete variable domain (other parts from reference TRBV18 and TRBJ2-2): NAGVMQNPRHLVRRRGQEARLRCSPMKGHSHVYWYRQLPEEGLKFMVYLQKENIIDESGMPKERFSAEFPKEGPSILRIQQVVRGDSAAYFCASSVRDRGAGELFFGEGSRLTVL.